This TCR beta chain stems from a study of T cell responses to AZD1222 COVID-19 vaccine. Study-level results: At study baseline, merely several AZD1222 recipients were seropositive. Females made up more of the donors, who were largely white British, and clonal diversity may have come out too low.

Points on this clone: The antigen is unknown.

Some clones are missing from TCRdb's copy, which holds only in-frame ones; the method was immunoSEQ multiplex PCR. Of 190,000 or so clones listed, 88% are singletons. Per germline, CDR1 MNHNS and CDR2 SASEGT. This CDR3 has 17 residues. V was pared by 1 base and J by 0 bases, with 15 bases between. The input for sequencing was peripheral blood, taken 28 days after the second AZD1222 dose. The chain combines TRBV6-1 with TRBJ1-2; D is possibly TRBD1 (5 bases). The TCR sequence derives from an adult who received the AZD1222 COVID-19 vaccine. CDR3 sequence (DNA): TGTGCCAGCAGTGAAGAGGGCAGGGCCCTCGCTAACTATGGCTACACCTTC. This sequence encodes CASSEEGRALANYGYTF.